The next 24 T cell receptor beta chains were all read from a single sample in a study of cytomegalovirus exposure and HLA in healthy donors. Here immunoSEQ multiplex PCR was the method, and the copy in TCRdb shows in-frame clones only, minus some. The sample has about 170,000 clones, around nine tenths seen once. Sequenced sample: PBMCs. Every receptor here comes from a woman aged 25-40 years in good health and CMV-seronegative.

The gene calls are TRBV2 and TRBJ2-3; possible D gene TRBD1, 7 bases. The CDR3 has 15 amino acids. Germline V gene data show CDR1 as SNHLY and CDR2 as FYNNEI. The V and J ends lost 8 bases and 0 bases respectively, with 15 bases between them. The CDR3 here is CASDRRGASTDTQYF. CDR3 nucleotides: TGTGCCAGCGACCGCAGGGGGGCTAGCACAGATACGCAGTATTTT.

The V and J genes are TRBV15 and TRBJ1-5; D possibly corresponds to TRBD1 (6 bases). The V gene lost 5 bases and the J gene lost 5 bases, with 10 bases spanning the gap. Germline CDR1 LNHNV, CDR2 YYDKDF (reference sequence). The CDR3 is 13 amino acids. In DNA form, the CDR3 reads TGTGCCACCAGCTCACAGGGCGATCAGCCCCAGCATTTT. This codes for CATSSQGDQPQHF.

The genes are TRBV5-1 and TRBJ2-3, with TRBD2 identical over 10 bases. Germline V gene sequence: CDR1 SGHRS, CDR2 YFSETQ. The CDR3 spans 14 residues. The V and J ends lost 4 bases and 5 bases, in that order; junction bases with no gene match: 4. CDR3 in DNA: TGCGCCAGCAGCCGGAGCGGGGGGGGAGATACGCAGTATTTT. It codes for CASSRSGGGDTQYF.

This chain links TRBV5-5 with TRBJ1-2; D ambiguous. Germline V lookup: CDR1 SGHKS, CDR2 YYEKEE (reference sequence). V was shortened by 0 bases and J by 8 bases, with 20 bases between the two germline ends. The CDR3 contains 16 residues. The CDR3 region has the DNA TGTGCCAGCAGCTTGGTCCCAGATGCCCCTAGTCGCGGCTACACCTTC. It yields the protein CASSLVPDAPSRGYTF.

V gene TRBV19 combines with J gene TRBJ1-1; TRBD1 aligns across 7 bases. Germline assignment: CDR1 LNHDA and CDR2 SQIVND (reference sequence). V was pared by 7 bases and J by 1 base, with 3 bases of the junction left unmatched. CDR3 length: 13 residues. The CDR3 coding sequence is TGTGCCAGTAATGGACAGGCGAACACTGAAGCTTTCTTT. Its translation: CASNGQANTEAFF.

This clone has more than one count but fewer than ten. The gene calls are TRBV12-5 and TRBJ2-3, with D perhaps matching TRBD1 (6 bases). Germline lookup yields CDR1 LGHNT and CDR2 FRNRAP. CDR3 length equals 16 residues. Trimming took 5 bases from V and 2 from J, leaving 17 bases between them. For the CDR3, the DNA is TGTGCTAGTGGTCAGTCTCGACAGGCATCCACAGATACGCAGTATTTT. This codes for CASGQSRQASTDTQYF.

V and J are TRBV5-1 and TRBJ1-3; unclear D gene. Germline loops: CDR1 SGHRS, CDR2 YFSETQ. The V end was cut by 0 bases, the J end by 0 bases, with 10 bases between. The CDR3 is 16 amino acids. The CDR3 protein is CASSLGAGSSGNTIYF. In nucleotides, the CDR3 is TGCGCCAGCAGCTTGGGGGCAGGCAGCTCTGGAAACACCATATATTTT.

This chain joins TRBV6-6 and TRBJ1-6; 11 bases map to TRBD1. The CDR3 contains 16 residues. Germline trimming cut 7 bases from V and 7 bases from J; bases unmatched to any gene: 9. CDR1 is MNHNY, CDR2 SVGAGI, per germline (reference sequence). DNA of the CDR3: TGTGCCAGCACCGCGGACAGGGGGCTTGTAAATTCACCCCTCCACTTT. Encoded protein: CASTADRGLVNSPLHF.

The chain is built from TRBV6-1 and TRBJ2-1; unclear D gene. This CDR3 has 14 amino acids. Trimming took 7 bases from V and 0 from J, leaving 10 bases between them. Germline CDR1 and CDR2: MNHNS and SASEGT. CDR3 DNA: TGTGCCAGCAAGAGGCCTGGCTCCTACAATGAGCAGTTCTTC. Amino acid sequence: CASKRPGSYNEQFF.

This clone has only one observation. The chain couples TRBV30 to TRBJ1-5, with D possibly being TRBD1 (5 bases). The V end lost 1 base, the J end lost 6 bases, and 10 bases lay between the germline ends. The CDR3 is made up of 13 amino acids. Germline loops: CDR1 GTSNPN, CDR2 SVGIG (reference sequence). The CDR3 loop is CAWSAQDFQPQHF. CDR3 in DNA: TGTGCCTGGAGTGCACAGGATTTTCAGCCCCAGCATTTT.

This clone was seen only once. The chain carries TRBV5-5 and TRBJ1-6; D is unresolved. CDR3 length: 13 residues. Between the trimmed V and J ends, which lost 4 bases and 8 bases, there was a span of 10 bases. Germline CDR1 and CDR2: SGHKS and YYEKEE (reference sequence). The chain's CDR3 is CASSELRYSPLHF. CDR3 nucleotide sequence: TGTGCCAGCAGCGAGCTGAGGTATTCACCCCTCCACTTT. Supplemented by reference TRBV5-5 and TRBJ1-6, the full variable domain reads DAGVTQSPTHLIKTRGQQVTLRCSPISGHKSVSWYQQVLGQGPQFIFQYYEKEERGRGNFPDRFSARQFPNYSSELNVNALLLGDSALYLCASSELRYSPLHFGNGTRLTVT.

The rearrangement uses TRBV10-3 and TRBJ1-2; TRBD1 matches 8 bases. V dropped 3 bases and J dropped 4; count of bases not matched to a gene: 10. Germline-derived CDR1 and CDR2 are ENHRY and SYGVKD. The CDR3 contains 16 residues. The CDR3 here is CAISERDRGLSYGYTF. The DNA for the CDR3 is TGTGCCATCAGTGAAAGAGACAGGGGATTAAGCTATGGCTACACCTTC.

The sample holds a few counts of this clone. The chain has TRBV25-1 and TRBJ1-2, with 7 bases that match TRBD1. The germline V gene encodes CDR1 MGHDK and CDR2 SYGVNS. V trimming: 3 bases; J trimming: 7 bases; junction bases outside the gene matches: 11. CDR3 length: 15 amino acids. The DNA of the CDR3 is TGTGCCAGCAGTGACGCCGCGGTACAGGGGTCTGGCTACACCTTC. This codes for CASSDAAVQGSGYTF.

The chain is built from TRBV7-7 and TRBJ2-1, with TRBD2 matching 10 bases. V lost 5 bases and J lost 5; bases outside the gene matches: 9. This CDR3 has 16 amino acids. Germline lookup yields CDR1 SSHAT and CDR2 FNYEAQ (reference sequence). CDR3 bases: TGTGCCAGCAGCGCCGCTAGCGGGGGACCTGACAATGAGCAGTTCTTC. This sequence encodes CASSAASGGPDNEQFF.

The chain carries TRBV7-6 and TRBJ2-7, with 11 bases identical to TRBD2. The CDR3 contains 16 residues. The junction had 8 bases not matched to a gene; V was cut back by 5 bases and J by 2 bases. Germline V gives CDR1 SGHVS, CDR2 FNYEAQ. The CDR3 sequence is CASSRTSGGVPYEQYF. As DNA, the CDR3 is TGTGCCAGCAGCCGAACTAGCGGGGGCGTCCCCTACGAGCAGTACTTC.

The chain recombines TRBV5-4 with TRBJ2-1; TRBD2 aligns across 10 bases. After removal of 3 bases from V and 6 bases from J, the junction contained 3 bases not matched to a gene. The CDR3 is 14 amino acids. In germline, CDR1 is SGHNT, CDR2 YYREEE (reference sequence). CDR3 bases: TGTGCCAGCAGCTCCGGACTAGCGGTCAATGAGCAGTTCTTC. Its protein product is CASSSGLAVNEQFF.

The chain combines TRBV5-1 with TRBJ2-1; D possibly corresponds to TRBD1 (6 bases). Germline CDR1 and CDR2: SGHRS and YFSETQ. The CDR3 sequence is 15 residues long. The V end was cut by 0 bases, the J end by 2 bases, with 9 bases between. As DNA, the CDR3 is TGCGCCAGCAGCTTGGGGGACATCCCCTACAATGAGCAGTTCTTC. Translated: CASSLGDIPYNEQFF.

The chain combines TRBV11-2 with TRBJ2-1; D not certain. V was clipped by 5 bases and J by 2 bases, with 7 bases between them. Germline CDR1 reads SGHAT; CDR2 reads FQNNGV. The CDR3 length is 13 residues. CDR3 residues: CASSQAPYNEQFF. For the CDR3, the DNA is TGTGCCAGCAGCCAGGCGCCCTACAATGAGCAGTTCTTC.

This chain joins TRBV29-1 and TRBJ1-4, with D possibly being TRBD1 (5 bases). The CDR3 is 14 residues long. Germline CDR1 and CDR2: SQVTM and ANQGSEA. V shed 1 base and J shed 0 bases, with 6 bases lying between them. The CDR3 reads CSVEGGATNEKLFF. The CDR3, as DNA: TGCAGCGTTGAAGGGGGGGCAACTAATGAAAAACTGTTTTTT.

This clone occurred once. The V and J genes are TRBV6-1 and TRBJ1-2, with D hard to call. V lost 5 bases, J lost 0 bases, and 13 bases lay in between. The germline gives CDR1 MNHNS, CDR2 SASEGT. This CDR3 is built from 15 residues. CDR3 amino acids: CASSNRGAPNYGYTF. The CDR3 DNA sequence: TGTGCCAGCAGTAACCGCGGAGCTCCTAACTATGGCTACACCTTC.

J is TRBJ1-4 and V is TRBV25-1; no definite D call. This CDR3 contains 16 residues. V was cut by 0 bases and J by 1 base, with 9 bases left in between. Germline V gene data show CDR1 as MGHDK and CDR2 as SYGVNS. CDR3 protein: CASSEYGAGTNEKLFF. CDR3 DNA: TGTGCCAGCAGTGAATATGGCGCAGGAACTAATGAAAAACTGTTTTTT. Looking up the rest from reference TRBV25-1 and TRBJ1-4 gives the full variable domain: EADIYQTPRYLVIGTGKKITLECSQTMGHDKMYWYQQDPGMELHLIHYSYGVNSTEKGDLSSESTVSRIRTEHFPLTLESARPSHTSQYLCASSEYGAGTNEKLFFGSGTQLSVL.

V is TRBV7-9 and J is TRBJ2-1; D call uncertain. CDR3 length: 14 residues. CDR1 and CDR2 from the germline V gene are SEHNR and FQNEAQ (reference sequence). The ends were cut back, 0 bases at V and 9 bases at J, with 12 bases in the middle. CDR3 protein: CASSLAVLRGEQFF. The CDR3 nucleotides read TGTGCCAGCAGCTTAGCCGTTTTGCGAGGTGAGCAGTTCTTC. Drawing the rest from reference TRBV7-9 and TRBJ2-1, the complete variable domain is DTGVSQNPRHKITKRGQNVTFRCDPISEHNRLYWYRQTLGQGPEFLTYFQNEAQLEKSRLLSDRFSAERPKGSFSTLEIQRTEQGDSAMYLCASSLAVLRGEQFFGPGTRLTVL.

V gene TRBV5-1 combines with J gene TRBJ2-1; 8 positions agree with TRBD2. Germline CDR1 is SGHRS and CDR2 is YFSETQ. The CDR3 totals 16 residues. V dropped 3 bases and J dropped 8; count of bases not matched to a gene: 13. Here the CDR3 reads CASSSGGAPHSDEQFF. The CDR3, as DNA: TGCGCCAGCAGCTCGGGGGGGGCGCCGCACTCCGATGAGCAGTTCTTC. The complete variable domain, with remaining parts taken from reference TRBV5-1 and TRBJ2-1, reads KAGVTQTPRYLIKTRGQQVTLSCSPISGHRSVSWYQQTPGQGLQFLFEYFSETQRNKGNFPGRFSGRQFSNSRSEMNVSTLELGDSALYLCASSSGGAPHSDEQFFGPGTRLTVL.

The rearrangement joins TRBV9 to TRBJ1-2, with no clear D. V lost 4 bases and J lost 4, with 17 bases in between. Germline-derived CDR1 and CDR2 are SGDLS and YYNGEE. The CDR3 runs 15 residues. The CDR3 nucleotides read TGTGCCAGCAGCTCCGAGGCCCAAGGAAGCTATGGCTACACCTTC. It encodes CASSSEAQGSYGYTF. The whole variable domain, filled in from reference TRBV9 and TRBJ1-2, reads DSGVTQTPKHLITATGQRVTLRCSPRSGDLSVYWYQQSLDQGLQFLIQYYNGEERAKGNILERFSAQQFPDLHSELNLSSLELGDSALYFCASSSEAQGSYGYTFGSGTRLTVV.